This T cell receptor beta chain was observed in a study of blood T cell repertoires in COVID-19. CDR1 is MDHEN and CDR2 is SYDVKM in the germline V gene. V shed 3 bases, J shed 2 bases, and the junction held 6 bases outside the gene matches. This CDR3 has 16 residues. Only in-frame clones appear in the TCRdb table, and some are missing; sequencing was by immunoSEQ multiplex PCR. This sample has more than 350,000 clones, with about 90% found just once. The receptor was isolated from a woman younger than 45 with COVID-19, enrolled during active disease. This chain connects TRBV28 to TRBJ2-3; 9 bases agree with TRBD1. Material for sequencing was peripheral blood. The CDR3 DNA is TGTGCCAGCAGTTTCCTGGGGACAGGGATCACAGATACGCAGTATTTT. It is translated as CASSFLGTGITDTQYF.